The 20 T cell receptor beta chains in this list originate from one sample, sequenced in a study of T cell responses to AZD1222 COVID-19 vaccine. TCRdb's table, derived via immunoSEQ multiplex PCR, lists solely in-frame clones and lacks some. Of roughly 120,000 clones listed, around 86% are singletons. The sequences come from peripheral blood, collected on day 0 of AZD1222 vaccination. The origin of the receptors is an adult in good health.

The chain carries TRBV6-4 and TRBJ1-3; no definite D call. The CDR3 extends over 17 amino acids. Germline V CDR1 and CDR2: MRHNA, SNTAGT. V lost 2 bases, J lost 0 bases, and 14 bases lay in between. CDR3 in amino acids: CASSDPRRWGSGNTIYF. CDR3 nucleotides: TGTGCCAGCAGTGACCCACGCAGGTGGGGCTCTGGAAACACCATATATTTT.

The V gene is TRBV4-1, the J gene TRBJ2-3; 7 positions match TRBD2. Losses at the gene ends were 6 bases for V and 2 bases for J; bases not matched to a gene: 5. Germline V lookup: CDR1 MGHRA, CDR2 YSYEKL. CDR3 size: 14 residues. Here the CDR3 DNA reads TGCGCCAGCAGGGGGGACTATGCCACAGATACGCAGTATTTT. It yields the protein CASRGDYATDTQYF.

Here the CDR3 reads CASSHLQGRGEKLFF. CDR3 bases: TGTGCCAGCAGCCACCTACAGGGAAGAGGAGAAAAACTGTTTTTT. The chain links TRBV7-9 to TRBJ1-4; perhaps TRBD1 as D (6 bases). Looked up from germline, CDR1 is SEHNR and CDR2 is FQNEAQ (reference sequence). This CDR3 is built from 15 residues. V dropped 5 bases and J dropped 8 bases, with 18 bases sitting between them.

The chain carries TRBV6-1 and TRBJ1-2; no firm D call. CDR3 size: 14 residues. V was pared by 2 bases and J by 4 bases, with 11 bases between. Looked up from germline, CDR1 is MNHNS and CDR2 is SASEGT. CDR3 DNA sequence: TGTGCCAGCAGTGAATTCTCCACCCCCTATGGCTACACCTTC. Its translation: CASSEFSTPYGYTF.

V usage is TRBV7-2 and J usage is TRBJ1-6; 7 nucleotides line up with TRBD1. After removal of 4 bases from V and 3 bases from J, the junction contained 9 bases not matched to a gene. Per the germline V gene, CDR1 is SGHTA and CDR2 is FQGNSA. The CDR3 runs to 17 residues. CDR3 in amino acids: CASSSPTGTDYNSPLHF. DNA for the CDR3: TGTGCCAGCAGCTCCCCGACCGGGACAGACTATAATTCACCCCTCCACTTT.

V is TRBV5-1 and J is TRBJ2-1; 8 nucleotides align to TRBD2. This CDR3 spans 14 amino acids. The ends lost 2 bases at V and 7 bases at J; junction bases unmatched: 5. CDR1 SGHRS and CDR2 YFSETQ come from the germline V gene. The CDR3 bases are TGCGCCAGCAGCTTAACGGGGGGGAATAATGAGCAGTTCTTC. It yields the protein CASSLTGGNNEQFF.

The DNA for the CDR3 is TGTGCCAGCAGCCTCCAGGGGACGCGCCATGAAAAACTGTTTTTT. Translating it yields CASSLQGTRHEKLFF. The J gene is TRBJ1-4, the V gene TRBV5-8; D is possibly TRBD1 (6 bases). The CDR3 is made up of 15 amino acids. Looked up from germline, CDR1 is SGHTS and CDR2 is YDEGEE. The V and J ends lost 4 bases and 6 bases respectively, with 16 bases between them. The entire variable domain, with the rest obtained from reference TRBV5-8 and TRBJ1-4, is as follows: EAGVTQSPTHLIKTRGQQATLRCSPISGHTSVYWYQQALGLGLQFLLWYDEGEERNRGNFPPRFSGRQFPNYSSELNVNALELEDSALYLCASSLQGTRHEKLFFGSGTQLSVL.

This chain uses TRBV2 with TRBJ1-1, with 8 bases fitting TRBD1. The V gene end was trimmed by 2 bases and the J gene end by 4 bases; junction bases not matched to a gene: 12. The CDR3 runs to 17 residues. Germline-derived CDR1 and CDR2 are SNHLY and FYNNEI. CDR3 sequence (DNA): TGTGCCAGCAGTGAATTCAGGGGGCAACGCATAGGCACTGAAGCTTTCTTT. Its protein is CASSEFRGQRIGTEAFF.

The V call is TRBV24-1, the J call TRBJ2-1, with 12 bases fitting TRBD2. CDR1 and CDR2 (germline): KGHDR, SFDVKD. Trimming cost V 3 bases and J 8 bases; bases outside gene matches: 4. This CDR3 is 15 amino acids long. In nucleotides, the CDR3 is TGTGCCACCAGTGATCCCGGGACTAGCGGGTATGAGCAGTTCTTC. It codes for CATSDPGTSGYEQFF.

The V and J genes are TRBV9 and TRBJ1-2, with TRBD1 matching over 9 bases. Looked up from germline, CDR1 is SGDLS and CDR2 is YYNGEE. The CDR3 is 17 residues long. J was trimmed by 4 bases and V by 0 bases; bases with no gene match: 10. For the CDR3, the DNA is TGTGCCAGCAGCGTAGGAGTGCCCGGGGACAGGGTCTATGGCTACACCTTC. Residues: CASSVGVPGDRVYGYTF.

The chain has TRBV19 and TRBJ1-5, with 8 bases aligning to TRBD1. Per germline, CDR1 LNHDA and CDR2 SQIVND (reference sequence). The CDR3 is 16 residues long. The trim removed 9 bases at V and 2 bases at J, leaving 12 bases unmatched. This CDR3 is CASLGQGSIRNQPQHF. CDR3 DNA sequence: TGTGCCAGCCTAGGACAGGGATCGATTCGCAATCAGCCCCAGCATTTT. Full variable domain (missing parts from reference TRBV19 and TRBJ1-5): DGGITQSPKYLFRKEGQNVTLSCEQNLNHDAMYWYRQDPGQGLRLIYYSQIVNDFQKGDIAEGYSVSREKKESFPLTVTSAQKNPTAFYLCASLGQGSIRNQPQHFGDGTRLSIL.

The rearrangement joins TRBV7-6 to TRBJ2-2, with a tentative D call TRBD1 (6 bases). Per the germline V gene, CDR1 is SGHVS and CDR2 is FNYEAQ. This CDR3 comprises 15 residues. V was trimmed by 1 base and J by 3 bases, leaving 9 bases between them. The CDR3 reads CASSLGDTYTGELFF. The CDR3 DNA reads TGTGCCAGCAGCTTAGGGGACACCTACACCGGGGAGCTGTTTTTT.

The rearrangement joins TRBV4-1 to TRBJ2-3; D is undetermined. Trimming stripped 0 bases from V and 1 base from J, with 11 bases between. The CDR3 totals 16 residues. Per germline, CDR1 MGHRA and CDR2 YSYEKL. For the CDR3, the DNA is TGCGCCAGCAGCCAAGAAGCGTTCCCTGGCACAGATACGCAGTATTTT. Residues: CASSQEAFPGTDTQYF.

V usage is TRBV5-6 and J usage is TRBJ1-2; the match to TRBD1 covers 7 bases. V lost 6 bases and J lost 4; bases outside the gene matches: 12. The CDR3 is 15 residues long. Germline CDR1 reads SGHDT; CDR2 reads YYEEEE. As DNA, the CDR3 is TGTGCCAGCATCAGATGGGCTCAGGGGGGCTATGGCTACACCTTC. Translating gives CASIRWAQGGYGYTF.

This chain connects TRBV6-5 to TRBJ1-2; 7 bases align to TRBD1. The CDR3 loop spans 13 amino acids. V shed 6 bases, J shed 2 bases, and the junction held 3 bases outside the gene matches. The V gene's germline CDR1 is MNHEY and CDR2 SVGAGI. CDR3 loop: CASRGGQNYGYTF. For the CDR3, the DNA is TGTGCCAGCAGAGGGGGACAGAACTATGGCTACACCTTC.

The table lists this clone with a count of one. The gene calls are TRBV12-3 or TRBV12-4 and TRBJ1-1; D is unclear. The V end was cut by 3 bases, the J end by 6 bases, with 11 bases between. The CDR3 has 13 residues. Here the CDR3 DNA reads TGTGCCAGCAGTTTGCGGCAAACGGCTGAAGCTTTCTTT. Protein: CASSLRQTAEAFF.

The rearrangement links TRBV27 to TRBJ1-6, with D tentatively TRBD1 (6 bases). The CDR3 consists of 18 residues. Germline CDR1 MNHEY, CDR2 SMNVEV (reference sequence). With 5 bases removed from V and 8 bases from J, the gap between germline ends came to 25 bases. CDR3 DNA sequence: TGTGCCAGCAGTGGGGGGAACAGGTTGGGGGGCGCGGATTCACCCCTCCACTTT. Residues: CASSGGNRLGGADSPLHF.

The gene calls are TRBV4-1 and TRBJ2-2; D unresolved. The germline V gene has CDR1 MGHRA and CDR2 YSYEKL. This CDR3 spans 15 amino acids. Trimming left V 6 bases short and J 1 base short, with 12 bases between. The CDR3 sequence is CASRPVGKNTGELFF. DNA for the CDR3: TGCGCCAGCAGACCCGTCGGCAAGAACACCGGGGAGCTGTTTTTT.

This chain links TRBV27 with TRBJ1-3, with D possibly being TRBD1 (6 bases). CDR1 is MNHEY, CDR2 SMNVEV, per germline (reference sequence). The V end lost 8 bases, the J end lost 2 bases, and 16 bases lay between the germline ends. The CDR3 extends over 15 amino acids. The CDR3 DNA reads as TGTGCCAGCGGTCTTTACGGGGGCCCTGGAAACACCATATATTTT. Translation: CASGLYGGPGNTIYF.

The chain is built from TRBV5-1 and TRBJ2-3, with a weak D call TRBD1 (5 bases). V was clipped by 4 bases and J by 7 bases, with 13 bases between them. This CDR3 contains 13 residues. CDR1 SGHRS and CDR2 YFSETQ come from the germline V gene. This chain's CDR3 is CASSPEGVYTQYF. The CDR3 DNA is TGCGCCAGCAGCCCGGAAGGGGTTTATACGCAGTATTTT.